A selection of T cell receptor beta chains follows, all from one sample in a study of blood T cell repertoires in COVID-19. Profiled with immunoSEQ multiplex PCR; TCRdb holds only in-frame clones, not every one. The sample includes around 140,000 clones, more than 80% of them seen just once. The material sequenced was peripheral blood. These receptors originate from a human donor in a cohort sampled during active COVID-19. The CDR3 runs from the conserved cysteine through the conserved F or W. The D gene is left open where the match is weak. The size entry is marked missing in some rows and otherwise reads once, few, many or a size class.

TRBJ2-1 TRBV6-5 - - TGTGCCAGCAGTTACTCAGGGACTTCCCTCTCAAATGAGCAGTTCTTC CASSYSGTSLSNEQFF
TRBJ1-2 TRBV5-4 - - TGTGCCAGCAGCTTATCAGGGGCAAGCTATGGCTACACCTTC CASSLSGASYGYTF
TRBJ2-5 TRBV15 - TRBD1 TGTGCCACCAGCAGGTTGACAGGGGCGGGGGAGACCCAGTACTTC CATSRLTGAGETQYF
TRBJ2-3 TRBV29-1 - TRBD2 TGCAGCGTCAGCGGGGGGGCGTTCGGCACAGATACGCAGTATTTT CSVSGGAFGTDTQYF
TRBJ1-5 TRBV4-1 - - TGCGCCAGCAGCCAAGCTCCATTAGCGGGGGCATGGAATCAGCCCCAGCATTTT CASSQAPLAGAWNQPQHF
TRBJ2-7 TRBV13 few - TGTGCCAGCAGCTTGAAGCAGGGGCCCATCTCCTACGAGCAGTACTTC CASSLKQGPISYEQYF
TRBJ2-2 TRBV19 - - TGTGCCAGTAGTCCGTATTCCGGGGAGCTGTTTTTT CASSPYSGELFF
TRBJ2-1 TRBV5-6 - - TGTGCCAGCAGCTTGGCAAATGAGCAGTTCTTC CASSLANEQFF
TRBJ1-5 TRBV19 - - TGTGCCAGTAGCAAAGTCGGGGGGATTCAGCCCCAGCATTTT CASSKVGGIQPQHF
TRBJ2-5 TRBV7-2 - - TGTGCCAGCAGCTTCCAGGACTCGGTCCCTCCAGAGACCCAGTACTTC CASSFQDSVPPETQYF
TRBJ1-2 TRBV7-9 - TRBD1 TGTGCCAGCAGCTTTCTGACAGGGCCTGCCGTACTTCTAGACTATGGCTACACCTTC CASSFLTGPAVLLDYGYTF
TRBJ1-2 TRBV4-1 - - TGCGCCAGCAGCCAAGATCAAGGACCCCGGGGTGGCTACACCTTC CASSQDQGPRGGYTF
TRBJ2-1 TRBV5-6 - TRBD2 TGTGCCAGCAGCCCTCTAGCGGGGAGCTCCTACAATGAGCAGTTCTTC CASSPLAGSSYNEQFF
TRBJ2-2 TRBV4-1 - TRBD2 TGCGCCAGCAGCCAAGATTTTTCAGCGGGAGGGGTATTGACCGGGGAGCTGTTTTTT CASSQDFSAGGVLTGELFF
TRBJ1-6 TRBV6-6 few TRBD1 TGTGCCAGCAGTTGGGGGACAGGGGGTAATTCACCCCTCCACTTT CASSWGTGGNSPLHF
TRBJ2-1 TRBV7-2 - TRBD2 TGTGCAGCGGGGCTCTTAGGGTCCTCCTACAATGAGCAGTTCTTC CAAGLLGSSYNEQFF
TRBJ1-2 TRBV19 - - TGTGCCAGTAGTCCCCAGGACAGATATGGCTACACCTTC CASSPQDRYGYTF
TRBJ2-4 TRBV7-2 - - TGTGCCAGCAGCTTAGCGGACAGATTAAGAGACATTCAGTACTTC CASSLADRLRDIQYF
TRBJ1-1 TRBV14 - - TGTGCCAGCAGCCAAGTTTTCGGAGGCTGGACGGTGAACACTGAAGCTTTCTTT CASSQVFGGWTVNTEAFF
TRBJ1-1 TRBV10-1 few TRBD1 TGCGCCAGCAGCCCGGACAGGGGCACTGAAGCTTTCTTT CASSPDRGTEAFF
TRBJ2-1 TRBV30 - TRBD1 TGTGCCTGGAGGTGGGACAGGGGGAATGAGCAGTTCTTC CAWRWDRGNEQFF
TRBJ2-2 TRBV4-2 - TRBD2 TGTGCCAGCAGCCAAGATGTTCGCGGGAGGGCCGCCGGGGAGCTGTTTTTT CASSQDVRGRAAGELFF
TRBJ1-6 TRBV5-1 - - TGCGCCAGCACCCCGGGGGGCGGCGTGTCCTATAATTCACCCCTCCACTTT CASTPGGGVSYNSPLHF
TRBJ2-5 TRBV6-5 - TRBD1 TGTGCCAGCAGGGTTGACAGGGACCAAGAGACCCAGTACTTC CASRVDRDQETQYF
TRBJ2-4 TRBV6-2/TRBV6-3 few TRBD2 TGTGCCAGCAGTCCCAGTTCACTAGCGGGGGGGCCTGTCATTCAGTACTTC CASSPSSLAGGPVIQYF
TRBJ2-1 TRBV2 few TRBD2 TGTGCCAGCAGTGACGGACTAGCCGGGGGTGAGCAGTTCTTC CASSDGLAGGEQFF
TRBJ2-3 TRBV24-1 few - TGTGCCACCAGTGATTCTTGGAGGGGGCCGGTAGGGGATACGCAGTATTTT CATSDSWRGPVGDTQYF
TRBJ2-1 TRBV19 - TRBD1 TGTGCCAGTAGTGACGGGACAGGGGATGAGCAGTTCTTC CASSDGTGDEQFF
TRBJ1-3 TRBV7-9 few - TGTGCCAGCAGCTGGACGATGGAGGAAAACACCATATATTTT CASSWTMEENTIYF
TRBJ2-2 TRBV27 once - TGTGCCAGCAGTTTCTCCCGGAACACCGGGGAGCTGTTTTTT CASSFSRNTGELFF
TRBJ1-3 TRBV28 - TRBD1 TGTGCCAGCAGGACCACCGGGACAGTCTTCGAGAAAATGGAAACTGGAAACACCATATATTTT CASRTTGTVFEKMETGNTIYF
TRBJ2-1 TRBV7-3 - - TGTGCCAGCAGCTTGACATCAGGGGCCTACAATGAGCAGTTCTTC CASSLTSGAYNEQFF
TRBJ2-1 TRBV12-3/TRBV12-4 once TRBD2 TGTGCCAGCAGCGGGGGGACCTACAATGAGCAGTTCTTC CASSGGTYNEQFF
TRBJ1-4 TRBV7-9 - - TGTGCCAGCAGCTTAACTCAGGGTGAAAAACTGTTTTTT CASSLTQGEKLFF
TRBJ1-5 TRBV5-6 few TRBD1 TGTGCCAGCAGCTGGGGACAGGGGGCCTATCAGCCCCAGCATTTT CASSWGQGAYQPQHF
TRBJ2-3 TRBV10-2 - TRBD2 TGCGCCAGCCGCGGGAGGGCCCTCGGTATCACAGATACGCAGTATTTT CASRGRALGITDTQYF
TRBJ1-1 TRBV5-8 - - TGTGCCAGCAGCTTGGGGGACAATAATTTGAACACTGAAGCTTTCTTT CASSLGDNNLNTEAFF
TRBJ2-5 TRBV15 once TRBD2 TGTGCCACCAGCAGATGGGAGCGGGAGGGTGAGACCCAGTACTTC CATSRWEREGETQYF
TRBJ2-3 TRBV5-1 - - TGCGCCAGCAGACTTAGTTCGCAAACAGATACGCAGTATTTT CASRLSSQTDTQYF
TRBJ1-1 TRBV6-5 - - TGTGCCAGCAGTCTTGGGACACTGAACACTGAAGCTTTCTTT CASSLGTLNTEAFF
TRBJ2-3 TRBV15 - - TGTGCCACCAGGGTGTTGGGGGGAGATACGCAGTATTTT CATRVLGGDTQYF
TRBJ2-3 TRBV5-6 - TRBD1 TGTGCCAGCAGCTTGGAAATGGGACAGGGGTTGGGAGATACGCAGTATTTT CASSLEMGQGLGDTQYF
TRBJ1-1 TRBV18 - - TGTGCCAGCTCGCCGATTGGAGGTGAAGCTTTCTTT CASSPIGGEAFF
TRBJ1-2 TRBV6-5 - - TGTGCCAGCAGTTACGAGGCAGCTGGGGGCTACACCTTC CASSYEAAGGYTF
TRBJ2-5 TRBV27 - TRBD2 TGTGCCAGCAGTTTGGCTAGCGGGGGGGAGGAGACCCAGTACTTC CASSLASGGEETQYF
TRBJ2-3 TRBV2 - - TGTGCCAGCAGTAACTATCTCAGCACAGATACGCAGTATTTT CASSNYLSTDTQYF